This TCR beta chain was captured in a study of CD8+CD57+ T cells in acquired aplastic anemia. Genomic DNA templated the TCR beta VDJ and CDR3 profiling. One entry per CDR3 protein results from TCRdb running MiXCR on the reads. Of about 400,000 distinct CDR3 sequences listed, roughly 68% are singletons. There are 13 residues in the CDR3. Germline CDR1 reads LGHNA; CDR2 reads YSLEER. After removal of 4 bases from V and 6 bases from J, the junction contained 3 bases not matched to a gene. V and J are TRBV4-3 and TRBJ2-1, with TRBD1 matching 7 bases. The TCR was taken from a human donor in good health, serving as a control. Sequenced material: sorted CD4+, CD8+, or CD8+CD57+ T cells (not recorded which) from PBMCs. DNA of the CDR3: TGCGCCAGCAGCCCGTCAGGGGGCAATGAGCAGTTCTTC. It specifies CASSPSGGNEQFF.